The 17 T cell receptor beta chains presented below share a single source sample, sequenced in a study of Ad26.COV2.S vaccination and SARS-CoV-2 variants. Profiling relied on immunoSEQ multiplex PCR, and the TCRdb table lists in-frame clones only, not all of them. Here the sample spans 40,000 to 55,000 clones, roughly 84% being singletons. Sequencing was performed on peripheral blood, taken after recovery from COVID-19. These receptors were collected from a human donor who had recovered from COVID-19.

The chain combines TRBV7-2 with TRBJ1-1; tentatively, D is TRBD1 (5 bases). V was cut by 5 bases and J by 4 bases, with 17 bases left in between. This CDR3 is built from 15 residues. From germline, CDR1 is SGHTA and CDR2 FQGNSA. The CDR3 region is CASSTSGGVGTEAFF. The DNA for the CDR3 is TGTGCCAGCAGCACCAGTGGGGGGGTTGGCACTGAAGCTTTCTTT.

The count of this clone is one. The rearrangement uses TRBV6-4 and TRBJ2-1; TRBD2 agrees at 7 bases. J lost 8 bases, V lost 2 bases, and 18 bases had no gene match. CDR3 length equals 18 residues. Looked up from germline, CDR1 is MRHNA and CDR2 is SNTAGT. CDR3 loop: CASSDARDRDYRRDEQFF. The CDR3 DNA sequence: TGTGCCAGCAGTGACGCGAGGGACCGGGACTACCGAAGGGATGAGCAGTTCTTC.

The chain joins TRBV29-1 to TRBJ1-1; D ambiguous. The CDR3 has 14 amino acids. The germline CDR1 and CDR2 sequences are SQVTM and ANQGSEA. Trimming removed 2 bases from V and 4 bases from J, with 14 bases in between. The CDR3 DNA reads TGCAGCGTTGAAACATGGAGCGCGGTCACTGAAGCTTTCTTT. Its translation is CSVETWSAVTEAFF.

This chain connects TRBV7-8 to TRBJ2-3; the match to TRBD2 covers 7 bases. The CDR3 is 17 amino acids. The germline gives CDR1 SGHVS, CDR2 FQNEAQ. Losses at the gene ends were 5 bases for V and 0 bases for J; bases not matched to a gene: 11. The CDR3 sequence is CASSRRGVSASTDTQYF. The CDR3 DNA is TGTGCCAGCAGCCGCCGGGGGGTTTCCGCTAGCACAGATACGCAGTATTTT.

This clone was picked up one time. The genes are TRBV9 and TRBJ2-3, with 14 bases aligning to TRBD2. With V trimmed by 4 bases and J by 5 bases, 9 bases remained unmatched. This CDR3 region has 17 residues. Germline V lookup: CDR1 SGDLS, CDR2 YYNGEE. The CDR3 DNA reads as TGTGCCAGCAGCATAACCGGGACTAGCGGGGGAATAGATACGCAGTATTTT. Translated, it gives CASSITGTSGGIDTQYF.

V usage is TRBV6-5 and J usage is TRBJ1-2, with a tentative D call TRBD1 (5 bases). From germline, CDR1 is MNHEY and CDR2 SVGAGI. The CDR3 totals 12 residues. The V gene lost 10 bases and the J gene lost 5 bases, with 14 bases spanning the gap. The CDR3 sequence: CATRKGPYGYTF. The CDR3 coding sequence is TGTGCCACCCGAAAGGGGCCTTATGGCTACACCTTC.

This chain joins TRBV5-1 and TRBJ1-1, with D uncertain. This CDR3 has 14 amino acids. CDR1 is SGHRS, CDR2 YFSETQ, per germline. V was trimmed by 5 bases and J by 2 bases, leaving 13 bases between them. As DNA, the CDR3 is TGCGCCAGCAGAGTCAGCGTGGCCAACACTGAAGCTTTCTTT. This encodes CASRVSVANTEAFF.

The chain has TRBV5-1 and TRBJ2-3; a possible D gene is TRBD1 (5 bases). CDR1 is SGHRS, CDR2 YFSETQ, per germline. V lost 0 bases, J lost 0 bases, and 8 bases lay in between. The CDR3 is 15 residues long. In DNA, the CDR3 is TGCGCCAGCAGCTTGGCGGACACTAGCACAGATACGCAGTATTTT. Amino acids: CASSLADTSTDTQYF.

This chain joins TRBV18 and TRBJ2-1; D is perhaps TRBD1 (6 bases). CDR1 and CDR2 (germline): KGHSH, LQKENI. Trimming cost V 5 bases and J 8 bases, with 10 bases left between them. This CDR3 region has 12 residues. The CDR3 reads CASSSQGDEQFF. Here the CDR3 DNA reads TGTGCCAGCTCATCACAGGGAGATGAGCAGTTCTTC.

The chain has TRBV11-2 and TRBJ1-2; maybe TRBD1 (5 bases). Germline V gives CDR1 SGHAT, CDR2 FQNNGV. Trimming removed 5 bases from V and 4 bases from J, with 17 bases in between. This CDR3 region has 15 residues. CDR3 sequence: CASSPIVERGYGYTF. CDR3 coding DNA: TGTGCCAGCAGCCCCATTGTGGAAAGGGGCTATGGCTACACCTTC.

V usage is TRBV5-1 and J usage is TRBJ2-2, with D unresolved. The CDR3 has 13 residues. With 0 bases removed from V and 8 bases from J, the gap between germline ends came to 8 bases. Germline V gene lookup returns CDR1 SGHRS and CDR2 YFSETQ. In DNA, the CDR3 is TGCGCCAGCAGCTTGGGAGAGTGGGGGGAGCTGTTTTTT. Protein product: CASSLGEWGELFF.

The chain links TRBV5-1 to TRBJ2-1, with TRBD1 as a possible D gene (5 bases). From germline, CDR1 is SGHRS and CDR2 YFSETQ. V dropped 5 bases and J dropped 7 bases, with 13 bases sitting between them. This CDR3 contains 13 residues. CDR3 protein: CASSNLGQNEQFF. CDR3 coding DNA: TGCGCCAGCAGTAATCTCGGACAAAATGAGCAGTTCTTC. The variable domain in full, with the rest retrieved from reference TRBV5-1 and TRBJ2-1, is KAGVTQTPRYLIKTRGQQVTLSCSPISGHRSVSWYQQTPGQGLQFLFEYFSETQRNKGNFPGRFSGRQFSNSRSEMNVSTLELGDSALYLCASSNLGQNEQFFGPGTRLTVL.

The sample holds one count of this clone. The chain uses TRBV5-1 and TRBJ2-1; 16 positions agree with TRBD2. CDR3 length equals 19 residues. Germline lookup yields CDR1 SGHRS and CDR2 YFSETQ. Germline trimming cut 1 base from V and 9 bases from J; bases unmatched to any gene: 13. CDR3 sequence reads: CASSLRGLAGGLGPSEQFF. The CDR3 DNA sequence: TGCGCCAGCAGCTTGAGGGGACTAGCGGGGGGGCTAGGCCCCAGTGAGCAGTTCTTC. The full variable domain, in which reference TRBV5-1 and TRBJ2-1 provide the parts outside the CDR3, is KAGVTQTPRYLIKTRGQQVTLSCSPISGHRSVSWYQQTPGQGLQFLFEYFSETQRNKGNFPGRFSGRQFSNSRSEMNVSTLELGDSALYLCASSLRGLAGGLGPSEQFFGPGTRLTVL.

In this sample, this clone turned up a few times. Other DNA sequences in this specimen translate into the identical CDR3. The chain has TRBV12-3 or TRBV12-4 and TRBJ1-1; D is uncertain. The CDR3 extends over 12 amino acids. The V gene lost 6 bases and the J gene lost 1 base, with 6 bases spanning the gap. CDR3 in amino acids: CASSPRNTEAFF. The DNA of the CDR3 is TGTGCCAGCAGCCCCCGGAACACTGAAGCTTTCTTT.

V gene TRBV7-6 combines with J gene TRBJ1-1; D call uncertain. This CDR3 is built from 15 residues. The germline CDR1 and CDR2 sequences are SGHVS and FNYEAQ. V was trimmed by 2 bases and J by 3 bases, leaving 13 bases between them. CDR3 bases: TGTGCCAGCAGCTTAAGGCCAGCCCGGGACACTGAAGCTTTCTTT. This encodes CASSLRPARDTEAFF.

The chain links TRBV11-3 to TRBJ2-3; D is perhaps TRBD1 (6 bases). Germline V CDR1 and CDR2: SGHNT, YENEEA. V lost 5 bases and J 3 bases, leaving 18 bases between the germline ends. The length of the CDR3 is 16 residues. The CDR3 here is CASSPSGTQGTDTQYF. The CDR3, as DNA: TGTGCCAGCAGCCCTTCCGGGACCCAGGGGACAGATACGCAGTATTTT.

The chain has TRBV28 and TRBJ1-2; unclear D gene. V was shortened by 5 bases and J by 8 bases, with 15 bases between the two germline ends. CDR1 and CDR2 (germline): MDHEN, SYDVKM. The CDR3 spans 13 residues. CDR3 sequence (DNA): TGTGCCAGCAGTCCGAGGTGGGGTTACGGCTACACCTTC. Amino acids: CASSPRWGYGYTF.